This T cell receptor beta chain was recovered during a study of early T cells in non-severe SARS-CoV-2 infection. Study-level points and caveats: Comparison of clonotypes with VDJdb favored anti-spike CD8 responses while missing private and CD4 specificities.

Details on this clonotype: Its matching antigen is unknown.

V dropped 0 bases and J dropped 6; count of bases not matched to a gene: 10. Germline assignment: CDR1 SGHDT and CDR2 YYEEEE. The CDR3 spans 17 residues. In TCRdb, the 5' RACE reads were re-called with MiXCR into one record per CDR3 protein. Here the sample spans fewer than 50,000 distinct CDR3 sequences, roughly 4% being singletons. The genes are TRBV5-6 and TRBJ2-7, with 12 bases lining up with TRBD2. This sequence originates from an adult who was a healthcare worker with PCR-confirmed SARS-CoV-2 infection or an uninfected control (not recorded which). Sequencing input: whole blood. Here the CDR3 reads CASSLDTSGRMSAEQYF. The DNA of the CDR3 is TGTGCCAGCAGCTTGGATACTAGCGGGAGGATGTCGGCCGAGCAGTACTTC.